A selection of T cell receptor beta chains follows, all from one sample in a study of CD8 T cells in ankylosing spondylitis. TCRdb called the 5' RACE reads again in MiXCR, with one record for every CDR3 protein. The sample carries around 250,000 distinct CDR3 sequences, roughly 10% recorded once. The source material was blood, either unsorted or a sorted T cell fraction (not recorded which). The receptor set was obtained from a male donor with ankylosing spondylitis or in good health (not recorded which). Each CDR3 is given with its conserved first and last residue. A D gene is named only where the DNA matches it firmly. Rows may omit the clone size; those that give it use once, few, many or a size class.

>TRBV6-5|15|TRBJ2-7|TRBD1|many
CASSLQGAVFDEQYF
TGTGCCAGCAGTTTACAGGGGGCGGTTTTCGACGAGCAGTACTTC
>TRBV5-6|14|TRBJ2-1|TRBD1|.
CASSRQGGYNEQFF
TGTGCCAGCAGCCGACAGGGTGGGTACAATGAGCAGTTCTTC
>TRBV7-2|13|TRBJ2-3|.|few
CASSKAGTDTQYF
TGTGCCAGCAGCAAAGCAGGGACAGATACGCAGTATTTT
>TRBV28|16|TRBJ2-2|.|many
CASSTNRLDLSGELFF
TGTGCCAGCAGTACGAACAGACTAGATCTGTCCGGGGAGCTGTTTTTT
>TRBV9|15|TRBJ2-3|.|.
CASSESPGAEDTQYF
TGTGCCAGCAGCGAAAGCCCGGGGGCTGAAGATACGCAGTATTTT
>TRBV28|16|TRBJ2-2|.|many
CASSSDVARGTGELFF
TGTGCCAGCAGCTCGGACGTAGCTCGGGGGACCGGGGAGCTGTTTTTT
>TRBV5-1|17|TRBJ2-3|TRBD1|many
CASGKQGISSRTDTQYF
TGCGCCAGCGGAAAACAGGGGATCAGTTCACGCACAGATACGCAGTATTTT
>TRBV24-1|16|TRBJ2-1|TRBD2|.
CATSDPGTSGRNEQFF
TGTGCCACCAGTGACCCCGGGACTAGCGGGAGAAATGAGCAGTTCTTC
>TRBV11-2|13|TRBJ2-7|.|.
CASSLGNSYEQYF
TGTGCCAGCAGCTTGGGAAACTCCTACGAGCAGTACTTC
>TRBV9|18|TRBJ2-1|.|.
CASSVASGPAGSYNEQFF
TGTGCCAGCAGCGTAGCCAGCGGACCGGCGGGCTCCTACAATGAGCAGTTCTTC
>TRBV2|14|TRBJ1-1|.|many
CASNLYNWNTEAFF
TGTGCCAGCAATTTATACAACTGGAACACTGAAGCTTTCTTT
>TRBV4-2|18|TRBJ2-2|TRBD2|many
CASSQKLAGGRNTGELFF
TGTGCCAGCAGCCAGAAACTAGCGGGGGGCCGGAACACCGGGGAGCTGTTTTTT
>TRBV11-3|16|TRBJ2-2|TRBD1|.
CASSGTGWGNTGELFF
TGTGCCAGCAGCGGGACAGGGTGGGGGAACACCGGGGAGCTGTTTTTT
>TRBV7-2|16|TRBJ1-1|.|few
CASSPHRVTMNTEAFF
TGTGCCAGCAGCCCCCACAGGGTCACTATGAACACTGAAGCTTTCTTT
>TRBV20-1|16|TRBJ2-3|.|many
CSAQGGGPSSRDTQYF
TGCAGTGCCCAGGGTGGCGGCCCCTCTAGCAGGGATACGCAGTATTTT
>TRBV9|15|TRBJ2-3|TRBD2|many
CASSESGGVTDTQYF
TGTGCCAGCAGCGAATCGGGAGGTGTCACAGATACGCAGTATTTT
>TRBV12-3/TRBV12-4|12|TRBJ2-1|.|many
CASGKGNGEQFF
TGTGCCAGCGGTAAGGGTAACGGTGAGCAGTTCTTC
>TRBV27|13|TRBJ2-7|.|.
CASSFNIPYEQYF
TGTGCCAGCAGTTTTAACATTCCCTACGAGCAGTACTTC
>TRBV20-1|13|TRBJ2-1|TRBD2|many
CSARDMAWEGQFF
TGCAGTGCTAGAGATATGGCCTGGGAGGGGCAGTTCTTC
>TRBV5-6|15|TRBJ2-5|TRBD2|many
CASTERQMGGETQYF
TGTGCCAGCACCGAGAGACAAATGGGGGGGGAGACCCAGTACTTC